What follows is one TCR beta chain and its context. Its antigen is still unknown. Use of 60 Vbeta and 13 Jbeta primers characterized the PCR. Method: immunoSEQ multiplex PCR; TCRdb's copy keeps in-frame clones and lacks some. The sample comprises 170,000 or so clones, 80% of which are singletons, and 6% to 7.5% rests with the top ten. Trimming cost V 4 bases and J 1 base; bases outside gene matches: 5. This CDR3 contains 15 residues. Per the germline V gene, CDR1 is GTSNPN and CDR2 is SVGIG (reference sequence). This sample stems from a study of cytomegalovirus exposure and HLA in healthy donors. Study-wide results and caveats: A later analysis reportedly found that, within productive TCRs, an Asian-associated ancestry cluster had fewer N-insertions than the mean observed across the roughly 700 donors. Of the V segments, some could not be distinguished, including TRBV6-2 and TRBV6-3, and were excluded.

The rearrangement joins TRBV30 to TRBJ2-2; 8 nucleotides line up with TRBD1. Specimen: PBMCs. The sequence was collected from a young man in good health and CMV-seropositive. The CDR3 DNA sequence: TGTGCCTGGACGTTAGGACAGGGGAACACCGGGGAGCTGTTTTTT. Protein: CAWTLGQGNTGELFF.